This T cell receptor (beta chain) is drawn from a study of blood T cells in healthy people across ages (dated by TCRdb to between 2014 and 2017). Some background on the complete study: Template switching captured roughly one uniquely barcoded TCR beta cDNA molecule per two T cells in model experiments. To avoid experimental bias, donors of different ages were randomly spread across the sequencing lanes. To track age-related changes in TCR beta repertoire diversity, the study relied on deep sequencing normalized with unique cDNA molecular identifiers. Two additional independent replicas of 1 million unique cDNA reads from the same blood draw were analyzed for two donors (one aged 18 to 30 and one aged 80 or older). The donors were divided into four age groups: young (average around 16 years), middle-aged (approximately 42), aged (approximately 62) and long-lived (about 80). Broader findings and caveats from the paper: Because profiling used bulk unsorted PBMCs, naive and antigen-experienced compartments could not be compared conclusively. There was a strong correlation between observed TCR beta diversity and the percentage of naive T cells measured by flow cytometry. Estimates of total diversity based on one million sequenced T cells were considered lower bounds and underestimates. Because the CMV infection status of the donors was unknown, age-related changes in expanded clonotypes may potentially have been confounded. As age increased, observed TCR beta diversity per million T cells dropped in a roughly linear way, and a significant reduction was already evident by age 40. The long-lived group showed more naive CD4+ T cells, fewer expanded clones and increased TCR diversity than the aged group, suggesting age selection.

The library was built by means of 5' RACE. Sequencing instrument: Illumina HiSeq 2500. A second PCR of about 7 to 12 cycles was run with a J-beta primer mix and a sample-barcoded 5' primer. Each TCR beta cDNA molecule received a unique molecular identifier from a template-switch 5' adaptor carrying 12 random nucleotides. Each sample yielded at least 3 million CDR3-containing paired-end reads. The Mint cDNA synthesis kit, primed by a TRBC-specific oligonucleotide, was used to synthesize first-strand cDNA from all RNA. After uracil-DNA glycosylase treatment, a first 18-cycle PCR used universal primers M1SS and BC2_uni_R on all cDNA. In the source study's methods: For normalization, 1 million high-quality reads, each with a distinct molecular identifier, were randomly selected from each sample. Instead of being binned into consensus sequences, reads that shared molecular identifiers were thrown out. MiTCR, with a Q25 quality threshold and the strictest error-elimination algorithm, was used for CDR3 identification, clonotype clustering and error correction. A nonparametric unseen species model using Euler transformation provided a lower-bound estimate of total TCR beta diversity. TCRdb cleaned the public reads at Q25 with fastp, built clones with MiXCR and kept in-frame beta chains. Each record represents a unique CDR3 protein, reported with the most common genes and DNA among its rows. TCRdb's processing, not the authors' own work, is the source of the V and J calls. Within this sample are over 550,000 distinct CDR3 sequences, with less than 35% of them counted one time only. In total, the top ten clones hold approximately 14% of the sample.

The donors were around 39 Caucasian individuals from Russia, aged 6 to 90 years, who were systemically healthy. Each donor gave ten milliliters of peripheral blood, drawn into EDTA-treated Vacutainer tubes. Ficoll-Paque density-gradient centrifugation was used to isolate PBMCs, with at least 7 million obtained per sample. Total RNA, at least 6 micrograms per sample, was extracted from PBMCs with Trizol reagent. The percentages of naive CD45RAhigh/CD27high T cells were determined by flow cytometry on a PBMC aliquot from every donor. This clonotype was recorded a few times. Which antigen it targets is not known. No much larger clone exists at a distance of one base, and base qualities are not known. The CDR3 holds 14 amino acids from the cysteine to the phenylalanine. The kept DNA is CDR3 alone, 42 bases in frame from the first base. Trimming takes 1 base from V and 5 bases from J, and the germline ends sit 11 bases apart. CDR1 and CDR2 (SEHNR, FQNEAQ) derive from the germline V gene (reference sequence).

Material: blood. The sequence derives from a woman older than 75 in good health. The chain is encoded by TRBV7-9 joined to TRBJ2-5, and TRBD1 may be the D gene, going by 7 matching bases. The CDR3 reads CASSLGRGDETQYF. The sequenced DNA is TGTGCCAGCAGCTTAGGCAGGGGGGACGAGACCCAGTACTTC.